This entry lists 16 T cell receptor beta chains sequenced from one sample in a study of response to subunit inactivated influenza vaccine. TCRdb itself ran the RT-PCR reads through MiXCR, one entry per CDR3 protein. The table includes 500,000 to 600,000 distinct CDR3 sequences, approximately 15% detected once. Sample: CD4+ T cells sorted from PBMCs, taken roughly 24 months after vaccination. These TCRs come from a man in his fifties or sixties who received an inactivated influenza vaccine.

As DNA, the CDR3 is TGTGCCAGCAGCAAAGCCGGCTCTGGAAACACCATATATTTT. Its protein product is CASSKAGSGNTIYF. The V gene is TRBV7-9, the J gene TRBJ1-3; unclear D gene. CDR1 SEHNR and CDR2 FQNEAQ come from the germline V gene (reference sequence). There are 14 residues in the CDR3. V was clipped by 5 bases and J by 0 bases, with 8 bases between them.

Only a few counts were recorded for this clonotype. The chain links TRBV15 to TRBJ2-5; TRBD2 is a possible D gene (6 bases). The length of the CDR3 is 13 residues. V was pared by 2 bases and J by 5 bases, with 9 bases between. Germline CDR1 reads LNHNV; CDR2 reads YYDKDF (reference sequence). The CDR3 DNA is TGTGCCACCAGCAGACGAGGGAGGGAGACCCAGTACTTC. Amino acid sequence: CATSRRGRETQYF.

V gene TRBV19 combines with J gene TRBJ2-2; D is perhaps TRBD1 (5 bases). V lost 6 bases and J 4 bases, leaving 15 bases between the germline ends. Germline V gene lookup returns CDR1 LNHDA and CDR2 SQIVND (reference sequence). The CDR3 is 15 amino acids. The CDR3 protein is CASRFSGMSTGELFF. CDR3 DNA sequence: TGTGCCAGTAGGTTCTCAGGGATGAGCACCGGGGAGCTGTTTTTT.

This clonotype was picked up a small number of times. The CDR3: CSASRGLAKNEQFF. The CDR3 DNA sequence: TGCAGTGCTAGCCGCGGACTAGCGAAAAATGAGCAGTTCTTC. The rearrangement uses TRBV20-1 and TRBJ2-1, with 9 bases identical to TRBD2. Germline-derived CDR1 and CDR2 are DFQATT and SNEGSKA (reference sequence). With V trimmed by 3 bases and J by 7 bases, 7 bases remained unmatched. The CDR3 has 14 amino acids.

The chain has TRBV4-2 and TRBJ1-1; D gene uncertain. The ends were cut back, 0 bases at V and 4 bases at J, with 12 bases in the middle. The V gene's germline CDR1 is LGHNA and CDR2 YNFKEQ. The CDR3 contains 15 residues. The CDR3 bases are TGTGCCAGCAGCCAAGAGTTCGGGAGTCGCACTGAAGCTTTCTTT. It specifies CASSQEFGSRTEAFF.

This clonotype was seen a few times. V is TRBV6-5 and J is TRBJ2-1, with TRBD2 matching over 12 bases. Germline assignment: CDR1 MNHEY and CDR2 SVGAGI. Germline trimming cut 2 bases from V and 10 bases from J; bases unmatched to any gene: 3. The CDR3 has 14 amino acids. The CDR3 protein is CASSYGTSGQEQFF. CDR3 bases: TGTGCCAGCAGTTACGGGACTAGCGGGCAGGAGCAGTTCTTC.

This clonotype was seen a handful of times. The CDR3: CASSPGEATEAFF. The CDR3 DNA follows: TGTGCCAGCAGCCCAGGGGAGGCCACTGAAGCTTTCTTT. The chain joins TRBV5-8 to TRBJ1-1; TRBD1 might be the D (6 bases). In germline, CDR1 is SGHTS, CDR2 YDEGEE. Deletions cut 4 bases from V and 4 bases from J, with 11 bases between. There are 13 residues in the CDR3.

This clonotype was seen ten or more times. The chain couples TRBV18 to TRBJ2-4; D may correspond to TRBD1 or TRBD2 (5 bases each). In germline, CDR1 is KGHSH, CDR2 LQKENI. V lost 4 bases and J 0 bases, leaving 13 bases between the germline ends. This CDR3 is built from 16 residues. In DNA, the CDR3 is TGTGCCAGCTCACTTTCCGGGACCCTAGCCAAAAACATTCAGTACTTC. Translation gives CASSLSGTLAKNIQYF.

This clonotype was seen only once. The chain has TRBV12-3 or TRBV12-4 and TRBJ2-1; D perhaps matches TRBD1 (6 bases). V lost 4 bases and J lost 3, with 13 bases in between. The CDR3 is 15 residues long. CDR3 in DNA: TGTGCCAGCAGTTACCAGACAGGATTCTACAATGAGCAGTTCTTC. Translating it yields CASSYQTGFYNEQFF.

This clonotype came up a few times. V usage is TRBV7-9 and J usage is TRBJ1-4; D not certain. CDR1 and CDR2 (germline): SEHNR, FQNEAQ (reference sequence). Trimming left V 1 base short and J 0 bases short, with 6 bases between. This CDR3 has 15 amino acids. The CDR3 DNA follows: TGTGCCAGCAGCTTAGGGTTTGCAACTAATGAAAAACTGTTTTTT. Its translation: CASSLGFATNEKLFF.

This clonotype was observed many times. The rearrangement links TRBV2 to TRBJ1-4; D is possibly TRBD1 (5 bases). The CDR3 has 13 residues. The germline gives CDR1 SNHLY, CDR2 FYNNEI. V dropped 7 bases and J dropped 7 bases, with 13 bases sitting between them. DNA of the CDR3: TGTGCCAGCAAGCGGGGCTTAGCTGAAAAACTGTTTTTT. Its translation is CASKRGLAEKLFF.

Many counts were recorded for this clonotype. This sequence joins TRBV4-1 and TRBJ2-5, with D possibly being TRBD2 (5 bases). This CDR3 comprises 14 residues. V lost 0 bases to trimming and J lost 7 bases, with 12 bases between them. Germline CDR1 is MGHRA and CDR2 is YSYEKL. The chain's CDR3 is CASSQEEGPRTQYF. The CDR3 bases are TGCGCCAGCAGCCAAGAAGAGGGCCCGCGGACCCAGTACTTC.

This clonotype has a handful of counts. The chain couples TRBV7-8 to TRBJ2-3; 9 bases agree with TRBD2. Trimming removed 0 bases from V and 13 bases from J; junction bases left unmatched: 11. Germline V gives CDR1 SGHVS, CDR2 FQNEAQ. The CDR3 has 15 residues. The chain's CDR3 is CASSLAREGGRSEYF. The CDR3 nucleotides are TGTGCCAGCAGCTTAGCGCGGGAGGGTGGGCGATCGGAGTATTTT.

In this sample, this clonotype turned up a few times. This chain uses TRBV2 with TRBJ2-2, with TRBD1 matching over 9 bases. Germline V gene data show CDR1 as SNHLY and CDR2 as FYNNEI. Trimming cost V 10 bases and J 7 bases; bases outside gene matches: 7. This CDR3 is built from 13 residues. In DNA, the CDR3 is TGTGCCAACTCGGGACAGGGAGGCGGGGAGCTGTTTTTT. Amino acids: CANSGQGGGELFF. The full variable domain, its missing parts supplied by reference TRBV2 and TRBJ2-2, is EPEVTQTPSHQVTQMGQEVILRCVPISNHLYFYWYRQILGQKVEFLVSFYNNEISEKSEIFDDQFSVERPDGSNFTLKIRSTKLEDSAMYFCANSGQGGGELFFGEGSRLTVL.

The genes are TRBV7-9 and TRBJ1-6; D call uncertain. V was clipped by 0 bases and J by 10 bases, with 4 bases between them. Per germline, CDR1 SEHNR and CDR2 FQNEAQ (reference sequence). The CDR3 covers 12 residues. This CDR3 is CASSLASSPLHF. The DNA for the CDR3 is TGTGCCAGCAGCTTAGCTTCGTCACCCCTCCACTTT.

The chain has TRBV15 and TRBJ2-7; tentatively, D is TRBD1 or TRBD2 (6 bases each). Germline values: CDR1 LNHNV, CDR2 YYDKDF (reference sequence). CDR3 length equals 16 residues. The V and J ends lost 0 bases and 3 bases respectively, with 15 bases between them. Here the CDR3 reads CATSRDPDRTNYEQYF. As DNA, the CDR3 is TGTGCCACCAGCAGAGATCCTGACAGGACTAACTACGAGCAGTACTTC. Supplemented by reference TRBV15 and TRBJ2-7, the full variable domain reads DAMVIQNPRYQVTQFGKPVTLSCSQTLNHNVMYWYQQKSSQAPKLLFHYYDKDFNNEADTPDNFQSRRPNTSFCFLDIRSPGLGDTAMYLCATSRDPDRTNYEQYFGPGTRLTVT.